This T cell receptor (beta chain) was found in a study of shared clonotypes between healthy human individuals. Measured with immunoSEQ multiplex PCR; TCRdb has only the in-frame clones, and not every one. The data hold about 2,500,000 clones, with around 90% observed a single time. About this clone: The sample contains more than one DNA sequence encoding this CDR3.

This sequence originates from a man younger than 30 in good health. Sequencing input: naive CD4+ T cells sorted from blood. Subset: CD45RA+ positively selected.

The CDR3 protein is CASSQTVNTEAFF. DNA of the CDR3: TGTGCCAGCTCACAAACGGTGAACACTGAAGCTTTCTTT. The chain links TRBV18 to TRBJ1-1; D call uncertain. Deletions cut 4 bases from V and 0 bases from J, with 6 bases between. The CDR3 consists of 13 residues. Germline V gene lookup returns CDR1 KGHSH and CDR2 LQKENI.